This T cell receptor beta chain was sequenced for a study of human T cells and chemical hapten exposure. Blood, whole and unfractionated, served as the source for total RNA extraction. The library attached unique molecular identifiers to individual cDNA molecules. TCRdb fed the 5' RACE reads into MiXCR, producing one record per CDR3 protein. This table has about 140,000 distinct CDR3 sequences, around 4.1% appearing once. In its sample, this clonotype was seen many times. The receptor was isolated from a female donor in good health.

The CDR3 sequence: CASSQGRGRRGPGNTIYF. The CDR3 DNA follows: TGTGCCAGCAGCCAAGGGAGGGGACGAAGGGGACCTGGAAACACCATATATTTT. This chain uses TRBV14 with TRBJ1-3; a possible D gene is TRBD1 (5 bases). V dropped 1 base and J dropped 2 bases, with 18 bases sitting between them. This CDR3 has 18 amino acids. Germline loops: CDR1 SGHDN, CDR2 FVKESK.